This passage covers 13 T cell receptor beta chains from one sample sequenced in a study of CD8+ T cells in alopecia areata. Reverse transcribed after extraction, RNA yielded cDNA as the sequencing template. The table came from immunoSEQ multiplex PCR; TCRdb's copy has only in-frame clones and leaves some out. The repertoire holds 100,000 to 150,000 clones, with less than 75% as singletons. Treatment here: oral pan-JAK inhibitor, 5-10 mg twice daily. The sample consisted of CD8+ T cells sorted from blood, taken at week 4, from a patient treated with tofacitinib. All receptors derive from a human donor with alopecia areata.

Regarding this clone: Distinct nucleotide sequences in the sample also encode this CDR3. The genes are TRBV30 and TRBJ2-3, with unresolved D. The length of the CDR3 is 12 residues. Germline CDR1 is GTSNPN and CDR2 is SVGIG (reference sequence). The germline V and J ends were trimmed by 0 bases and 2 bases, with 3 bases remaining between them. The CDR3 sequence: CAWSVYTDTQYF. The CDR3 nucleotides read TGTGCCTGGAGTGTTTACACAGATACGCAGTATTTT.

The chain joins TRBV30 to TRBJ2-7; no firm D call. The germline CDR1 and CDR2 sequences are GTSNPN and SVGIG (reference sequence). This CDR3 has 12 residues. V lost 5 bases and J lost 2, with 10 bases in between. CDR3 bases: TGTGCCTGGGCAGAATTGGCCTACGAGCAGTACTTC. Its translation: CAWAELAYEQYF.

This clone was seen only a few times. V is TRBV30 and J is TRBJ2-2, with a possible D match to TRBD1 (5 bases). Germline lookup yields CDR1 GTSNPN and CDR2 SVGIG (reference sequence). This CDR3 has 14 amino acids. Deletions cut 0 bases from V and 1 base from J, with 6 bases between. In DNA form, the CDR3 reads TGTGCCTGGAGTGTAGGACAGAACACCGGGGAGCTGTTTTTT. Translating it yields CAWSVGQNTGELFF.

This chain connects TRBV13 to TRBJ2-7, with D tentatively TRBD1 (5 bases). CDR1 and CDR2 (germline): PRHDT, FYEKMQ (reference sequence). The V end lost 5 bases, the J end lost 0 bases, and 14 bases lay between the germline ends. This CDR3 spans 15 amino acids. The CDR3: CASSHPTDSSYEQYF. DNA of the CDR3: TGTGCCAGCAGCCACCCGACCGACAGCTCCTACGAGCAGTACTTC. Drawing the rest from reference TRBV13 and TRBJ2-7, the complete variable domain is AAGVIQSPRHLIKEKRETATLKCYPIPRHDTVYWYQQGPGQDPQFLISFYEKMQSDKGSIPDRFSAQQFSDYHSELNMSSLELGDSALYFCASSHPTDSSYEQYFGPGTRLTVT.

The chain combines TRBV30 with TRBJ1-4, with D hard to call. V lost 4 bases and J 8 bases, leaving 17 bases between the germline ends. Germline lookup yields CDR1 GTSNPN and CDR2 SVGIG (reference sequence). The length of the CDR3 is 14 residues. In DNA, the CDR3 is TGTGCCTGGACCCTCGGGAGTTCGGACGAAAAACTGTTTTTT. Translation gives CAWTLGSSDEKLFF.

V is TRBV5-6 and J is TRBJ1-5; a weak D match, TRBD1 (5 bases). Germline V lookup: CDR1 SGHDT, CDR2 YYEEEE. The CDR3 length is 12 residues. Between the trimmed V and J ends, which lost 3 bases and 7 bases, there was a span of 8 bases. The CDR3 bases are TGTGCCAGCAGCTACGGGACCCAGCCCCAGCATTTT. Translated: CASSYGTQPQHF.

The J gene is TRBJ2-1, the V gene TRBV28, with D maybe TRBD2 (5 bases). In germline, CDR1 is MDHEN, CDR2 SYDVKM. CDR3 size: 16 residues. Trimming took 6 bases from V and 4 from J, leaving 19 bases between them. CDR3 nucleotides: TGTGCCAGCAGACTAATGCGGGCGGCCTCTTACAATGAGCAGTTCTTC. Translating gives CASRLMRAASYNEQFF.

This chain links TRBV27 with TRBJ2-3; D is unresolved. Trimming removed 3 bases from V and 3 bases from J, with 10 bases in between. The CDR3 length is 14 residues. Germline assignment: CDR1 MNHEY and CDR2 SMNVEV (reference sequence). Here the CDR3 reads CASSLVGATDTQYF. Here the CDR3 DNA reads TGTGCCAGCAGTTTGGTCGGCGCGACAGATACGCAGTATTTT.

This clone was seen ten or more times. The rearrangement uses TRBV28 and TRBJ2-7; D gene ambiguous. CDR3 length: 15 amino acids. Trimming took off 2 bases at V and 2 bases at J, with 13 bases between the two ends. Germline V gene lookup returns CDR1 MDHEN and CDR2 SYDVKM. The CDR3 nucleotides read TGTGCCAGCAGTTTAACCGGCAGGCGCCCCTACGAGCAGTACTTC. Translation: CASSLTGRRPYEQYF.

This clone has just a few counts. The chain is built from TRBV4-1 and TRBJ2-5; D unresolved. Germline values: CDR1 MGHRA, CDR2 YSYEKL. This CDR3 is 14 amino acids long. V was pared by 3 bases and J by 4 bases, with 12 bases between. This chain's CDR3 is CASSQTDLGETQYF. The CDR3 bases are TGCGCCAGCAGCCAGACGGACCTTGGAGAGACCCAGTACTTC.

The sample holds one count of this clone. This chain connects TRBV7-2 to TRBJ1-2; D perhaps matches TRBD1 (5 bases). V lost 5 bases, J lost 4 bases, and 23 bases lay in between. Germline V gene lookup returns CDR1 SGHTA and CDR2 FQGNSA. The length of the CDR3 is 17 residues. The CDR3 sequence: CASSPRGQGSFSYGYTF. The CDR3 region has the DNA TGTGCCAGCAGCCCTAGAGGGCAGGGAAGTTTTAGCTATGGCTACACCTTC.

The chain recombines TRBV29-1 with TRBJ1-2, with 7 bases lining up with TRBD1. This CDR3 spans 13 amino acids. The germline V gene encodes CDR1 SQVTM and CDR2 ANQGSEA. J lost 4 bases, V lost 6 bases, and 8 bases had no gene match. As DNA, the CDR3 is TGCAGCGTCCAACTGGACAGGACCTATGGCTACACCTTC. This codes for CSVQLDRTYGYTF.

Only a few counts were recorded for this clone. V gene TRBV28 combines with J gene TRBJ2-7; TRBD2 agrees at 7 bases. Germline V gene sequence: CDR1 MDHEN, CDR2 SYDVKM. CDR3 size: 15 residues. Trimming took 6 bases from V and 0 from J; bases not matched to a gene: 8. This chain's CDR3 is CASSPTSASSYEQYF. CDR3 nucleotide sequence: TGTGCCAGCAGCCCAACTAGCGCGAGCTCCTACGAGCAGTACTTC.